This TCR beta chain was found in a study of blood T cell repertoires in COVID-19. In the study overall: Donors in the United States, Italy and Spain gave samples during acute or convalescent COVID-19.

The V end was cut by 6 bases, the J end by 2 bases, with 18 bases between. Per germline, CDR1 MRHNA and CDR2 SNTAGT. This CDR3 has 16 residues. Clones were read by immunoSEQ multiplex PCR, and TCRdb kept only the in-frame ones, dropping some. The table shows about 81,000 clones, with around 89% occurring only once. Study members were between roughly 18 and 100 years old and lived in 25 or so US regions. The V gene is TRBV6-4, the J gene TRBJ2-3; D perhaps matches TRBD1 (5 bases). Material for sequencing was PBMCs or T cells enriched from blood (not recorded which). This receptor was obtained from a woman in her forties or fifties with acute COVID-19. The CDR3 region has the DNA TGTGCCAGCAGCCACATCGCAGACAGCAACACAGATACGCAGTATTTT. This encodes CASSHIADSNTDTQYF.